This T cell receptor (beta chain) was profiled in a study of T-cell reconstitution after alpha-beta-depleted transplantation in children (dated by TCRdb to about 2016). As for the study more broadly: Using TCR repertoire profiling, the study quantitatively followed how T-cell immune reconstitution unfolded in children after TCRalphabeta/CD19-depleted allogeneic hematopoietic cell transplantation.

From cysteine to phenylalanine, the CDR3 is 12 amino acids long. The CDR3 DNA has 36 bases and is translated from base 1. As encoded in the germline V gene, CDR1 is SQVTM while CDR2 is ANQGSEA. V and J are truncated by 4 bases and 0 bases respectively, leaving an intervening sequence of 6 bases. On this clonotype itself: Its binding antigen is unknown. The sample holds no much larger clone one base away, and base qualities are not on file.

Library creation used PCR. The sequencer listed for this sample is Illumina HiSeq 2500. TCR libraries were prepared with molecular barcoding, using unique molecular identifiers to normalize TCRbeta repertoire quantification. TCRdb's own reprocessing of the public reads used fastp at Q25 and MiXCR and kept productive beta chains. Entries that share a CDR3 protein sequence are merged under the most common genes and DNA. This sample is represented by roughly 350,000 distinct CDR3 sequences; under 13% of them were singletons. The top ten clones comprise 2.4% of the sample. This chain is built from TRBV29-1 and TRBJ2-5; a weak D assignment points to TRBD2 (5 bases agree). Sequencing was performed on PBMCs from the stem cell graft donor, taken from the stem cell graft. This TCR came from a human donor who donated a stem cell graft to a child with acute lymphoblastic leukemia. The CDR3 protein sequence reads: CSVGRDQETQYF. The DNA reads TGCAGCGTTGGGCGGGACCAAGAGACCCAGTACTTC. Where the CDR3 stops, the reference TRBV29-1 and TRBJ2-5 genes take over; the full variable domain is SAVISQKPSRDICQRGTSLTIQCQVDSQVTMMFWYRQQPGQSLTLIATANQGSEATYESGFVIDKFPISRPNLTFSTLTVSNMSPEDSSIYLCSVGRDQETQYFGPGTRLLVL.